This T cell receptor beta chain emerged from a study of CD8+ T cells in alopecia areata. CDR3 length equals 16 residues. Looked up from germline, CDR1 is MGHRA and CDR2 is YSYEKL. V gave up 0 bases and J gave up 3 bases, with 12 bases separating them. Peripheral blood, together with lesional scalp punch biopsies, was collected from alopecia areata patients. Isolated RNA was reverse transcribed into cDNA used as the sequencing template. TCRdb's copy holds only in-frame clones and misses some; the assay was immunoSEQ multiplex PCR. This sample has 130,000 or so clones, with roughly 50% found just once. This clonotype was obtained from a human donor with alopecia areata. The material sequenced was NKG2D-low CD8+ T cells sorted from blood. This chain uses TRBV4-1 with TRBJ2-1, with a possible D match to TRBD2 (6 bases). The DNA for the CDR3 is TGCGCCAGCAGCCAAGATGGGGGGACCTACTACAATGAGCAGTTCTTC. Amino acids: CASSQDGGTYYNEQFF.